These T cell receptor beta chains were read from a single sample in a study of identical twins. A single record per CDR3 protein comes from TCRdb applying MiXCR to the 5' RACE reads. The repertoire holds under 350,000 distinct CDR3 sequences, with less than 9.5% as singletons. The same data also contributed to another study, on yellow fever vaccine responses in identical twins.

The sequenced sample was CD8+ T cells sorted from blood. The receptors were gathered from a woman under 30 in good health. CDR3s include the opening cysteine and the closing phenylalanine or tryptophan. Each record gives: V gene, D gene, clone size, J gene, CDR3 length, CDR3 protein, CDR3 DNA. The D gene is left open where the match is weak. Not all rows give a size; the values are once, few, many and, for expanded clones, a class.

v_gene: TRBV11-1
d_gene: TRBD2
abundance: few
j_gene: TRBJ2-1
len: 19
CDR3aa: CASSSGQPGTSGRDYEQFF
CDR3nt: TGTGCCAGCAGCTCCGGACAGCCCGGGACTAGCGGGAGGGATTATGAGCAGTTCTTC

v_gene: TRBV2
d_gene: TRBD2
abundance: few
j_gene: TRBJ2-7
len: 15
CDR3aa: CASSEWGLDTYEQYF
CDR3nt: TGTGCCAGCAGTGAATGGGGACTAGACACCTACGAGCAGTACTTC

v_gene: TRBV7-2
d_gene: TRBD1
abundance: NA
j_gene: TRBJ1-1
len: 12
CDR3aa: CASSPTGVEAFF
CDR3nt: TGTGCCAGCAGTCCTACAGGGGTTGAAGCTTTCTTT

v_gene: TRBV7-9
d_gene: TRBD1
abundance: many
j_gene: TRBJ2-7
len: 14
CDR3aa: CASSSGGQPYEQYF
CDR3nt: TGTGCCAGCAGCTCAGGGGGCCAACCCTACGAGCAGTACTTC

v_gene: TRBV7-9
d_gene: TRBD1
abundance: few
j_gene: TRBJ2-5
len: 17
CDR3aa: CASSSGEDREYQETQYF
CDR3nt: TGTGCCAGCAGCTCCGGCGAGGACAGGGAGTATCAAGAGACCCAGTACTTC

v_gene: TRBV4-2
d_gene: NA
abundance: many
j_gene: TRBJ2-2
len: 16
CDR3aa: CASSQAWGGPSGELFF
CDR3nt: TGTGCCAGCAGCCAAGCGTGGGGGGGCCCGAGCGGGGAGCTGTTTTTT

v_gene: TRBV6-6
d_gene: NA
abundance: many
j_gene: TRBJ2-7
len: 12
CDR3aa: CASSQVIYEQYF
CDR3nt: TGTGCCAGCAGTCAGGTGATCTACGAGCAGTACTTC

v_gene: TRBV9
d_gene: TRBD2
abundance: NA
j_gene: TRBJ2-3
len: 17
CDR3aa: CASSVMSGGGATDTQYF
CDR3nt: TGTGCCAGCAGCGTAATGAGTGGCGGGGGGGCCACAGATACGCAGTATTTT

v_gene: TRBV29-1
d_gene: NA
abundance: NA
j_gene: TRBJ2-7
len: 13
CDR3aa: CSAGTGDSYEQYF
CDR3nt: TGCAGCGCCGGGACCGGAGATTCCTACGAGCAGTACTTC

v_gene: TRBV14
d_gene: NA
abundance: NA
j_gene: TRBJ2-5
len: 14
CDR3aa: CASSRWTVQETQYF
CDR3nt: TGTGCCAGCAGCCGCTGGACGGTACAAGAGACCCAGTACTTC

v_gene: TRBV28
d_gene: TRBD1
abundance: few
j_gene: TRBJ2-1
len: 15
CDR3aa: CASNQGTGGVDEQFF
CDR3nt: TGTGCCAGCAACCAGGGGACAGGGGGAGTGGATGAGCAGTTCTTC

v_gene: TRBV7-9
d_gene: NA
abundance: many
j_gene: TRBJ2-3
len: 13
CDR3aa: CASSSLDPDTQYF
CDR3nt: TGTGCCAGCAGCTCCTTAGATCCAGATACGCAGTATTTT

v_gene: TRBV14
d_gene: NA
abundance: NA
j_gene: TRBJ2-7
len: 14
CDR3aa: CASSQVSRAYEQYF
CDR3nt: TGTGCCAGCAGCCAAGTGAGCCGGGCCTACGAGCAGTACTTC

v_gene: TRBV7-9
d_gene: TRBD1
abundance: few
j_gene: TRBJ1-2
len: 13
CDR3aa: CASSSGQGFGYTF
CDR3nt: TGTGCCAGCAGCTCCGGACAGGGCTTTGGCTACACCTTC

v_gene: TRBV6-2/TRBV6-3
d_gene: NA
abundance: NA
j_gene: TRBJ2-4
len: 17
CDR3aa: CASRPLKRETAKNIQYF
CDR3nt: TGTGCCAGCAGACCTCTGAAGAGGGAGACAGCCAAAAACATTCAGTACTTC

v_gene: TRBV5-6
d_gene: NA
abundance: many
j_gene: TRBJ2-7
len: 15
CDR3aa: CASRAGAGSPYEQYF
CDR3nt: TGTGCCAGCCGTGCCGGAGCAGGCTCTCCCTACGAGCAGTACTTC

v_gene: TRBV6-5
d_gene: NA
abundance: NA
j_gene: TRBJ2-1
len: 13
CDR3aa: CASSYALRGEQFF
CDR3nt: TGTGCCAGCAGTTACGCTTTACGCGGGGAGCAGTTCTTC

v_gene: TRBV15
d_gene: TRBD1
abundance: many
j_gene: TRBJ2-7
len: 14
CDR3aa: CATQDRDRGGEQYF
CDR3nt: TGTGCCACCCAAGACCGGGACAGGGGTGGAGAGCAGTACTTC

v_gene: TRBV5-6
d_gene: TRBD1
abundance: NA
j_gene: TRBJ2-7
len: 12
CDR3aa: CASSFAGTEQYF
CDR3nt: TGTGCCAGCAGCTTTGCCGGGACAGAACAGTACTTC

v_gene: TRBV7-3
d_gene: NA
abundance: few
j_gene: TRBJ1-1
len: 14
CDR3aa: CASSPGPASLGAFF
CDR3nt: TGTGCCAGCAGCCCGGGACCGGCCTCTCTAGGAGCTTTCTTT

v_gene: TRBV4-1
d_gene: TRBD1
abundance: NA
j_gene: TRBJ2-1
len: 13
CDR3aa: CASSHRTGWEQFF
CDR3nt: TGCGCCAGCAGCCATAGGACAGGGTGGGAGCAGTTCTTC

v_gene: TRBV7-7
d_gene: NA
abundance: once
j_gene: TRBJ2-1
len: 14
CDR3aa: CASSTNLLDNEQFF
CDR3nt: TGTGCTAGCAGCACGAACCTCCTAGACAATGAGCAGTTCTTC

v_gene: TRBV7-9
d_gene: TRBD1
abundance: many
j_gene: TRBJ1-2
len: 15
CDR3aa: CASSLADRGTYGYTF
CDR3nt: TGTGCCAGCAGCTTAGCGGACAGGGGAACCTATGGCTACACCTTC

v_gene: TRBV4-3
d_gene: TRBD2
abundance: NA
j_gene: TRBJ2-3
len: 17
CDR3aa: CASSQVVGRGSTDTQYF
CDR3nt: TGCGCCAGCAGCCAAGTTGTCGGGAGGGGGTCCACAGATACGCAGTATTTT

v_gene: TRBV6-5
d_gene: NA
abundance: few
j_gene: TRBJ2-3
len: 15
CDR3aa: CASSYNGGATDTQYF
CDR3nt: TGTGCCAGCAGTTACAACGGGGGAGCCACAGATACGCAGTATTTT

v_gene: TRBV27
d_gene: NA
abundance: NA
j_gene: TRBJ2-7
len: 15
CDR3aa: CASSLTDPSSYEQYF
CDR3nt: TGTGCCAGCAGTTTAACAGACCCCAGCTCCTACGAGCAGTACTTC

v_gene: TRBV7-9
d_gene: TRBD1
abundance: many
j_gene: TRBJ2-1
len: 14
CDR3aa: CASSPRTGFNEQFF
CDR3nt: TGTGCCAGCAGCCCGCGGACAGGCTTTAATGAGCAGTTCTTC

v_gene: TRBV4-3
d_gene: NA
abundance: many
j_gene: TRBJ1-2
len: 15
CDR3aa: CASSQGPSGDYGYTF
CDR3nt: TGCGCCAGCAGCCAAGGGCCGTCGGGGGACTATGGCTACACCTTC

v_gene: TRBV3-1
d_gene: NA
abundance: few
j_gene: TRBJ2-5
len: 17
CDR3aa: CASSQDVSSEYQETQYF
CDR3nt: TGTGCCAGCAGCCAAGATGTATCTAGCGAGTACCAAGAGACCCAGTACTTC

v_gene: TRBV28
d_gene: NA
abundance: few
j_gene: TRBJ2-7
len: 14
CDR3aa: CASSFQWGTYEQYF
CDR3nt: TGTGCCAGCAGTTTTCAGTGGGGCACCTACGAGCAGTACTTC

v_gene: TRBV7-9
d_gene: TRBD1
abundance: NA
j_gene: TRBJ2-7
len: 16
CDR3aa: CASSSLGQGVYYEQYF
CDR3nt: TGTGCCAGCAGCTCCTTAGGACAGGGTGTTTACTACGAGCAGTACTTC

v_gene: TRBV7-2
d_gene: NA
abundance: NA
j_gene: TRBJ2-5
len: 17
CDR3aa: CASSSVRDLLWGETQYF
CDR3nt: TGTGCCAGCAGCTCGGTCCGGGACTTGCTATGGGGGGAGACCCAGTACTTC

v_gene: TRBV4-2
d_gene: NA
abundance: NA
j_gene: TRBJ2-7
len: 15
CDR3aa: CASSQARDETDEQYF
CDR3nt: TGTGCCAGCAGCCAAGCCCGGGACGAAACCGACGAGCAGTACTTC

v_gene: TRBV12-3/TRBV12-4
d_gene: NA
abundance: many
j_gene: TRBJ2-1
len: 13
CDR3aa: CASSLEVGDEQFF
CDR3nt: TGTGCCAGCAGTTTAGAGGTCGGTGATGAGCAGTTCTTC

v_gene: TRBV20-1
d_gene: NA
abundance: few
j_gene: TRBJ1-2
len: 14
CDR3aa: CSARAPSSGAGYTF
CDR3nt: TGCAGTGCTAGAGCTCCGTCTTCGGGGGCTGGCTACACCTTC

v_gene: TRBV15
d_gene: NA
abundance: few
j_gene: TRBJ2-6
len: 18
CDR3aa: CATSRPGQILSGANVLTF
CDR3nt: TGTGCCACCAGCAGACCTGGACAAATACTCTCTGGGGCCAACGTCCTGACTTTC

v_gene: TRBV29-1
d_gene: NA
abundance: NA
j_gene: TRBJ2-1
len: 11
CDR3aa: CSVDWYNEQFF
CDR3nt: TGCAGCGTTGACTGGTACAATGAGCAGTTCTTC

v_gene: TRBV6-2/TRBV6-3
d_gene: NA
abundance: few
j_gene: TRBJ2-5
len: 16
CDR3aa: CASSSLGPTGQETQYF
CDR3nt: TGTGCCAGCAGCAGCCTGGGACCCACCGGACAAGAGACCCAGTACTTC

v_gene: TRBV6-1
d_gene: NA
abundance: few
j_gene: TRBJ2-1
len: 14
CDR3aa: CASSEGTSPSEQFF
CDR3nt: TGTGCCAGCAGTGAAGGTACCTCCCCGAGTGAGCAGTTCTTC

v_gene: TRBV12-3/TRBV12-4
d_gene: NA
abundance: many
j_gene: TRBJ2-3
len: 13
CDR3aa: CASRFDLSDTQYF
CDR3nt: TGTGCCAGCAGGTTCGACCTTTCAGATACGCAGTATTTT

v_gene: TRBV6-2/TRBV6-3
d_gene: NA
abundance: few
j_gene: TRBJ2-7
len: 14
CDR3aa: CASTQEASYYEQYF
CDR3nt: TGTGCCAGCACCCAAGAAGCGTCTTACTACGAGCAGTACTTC

v_gene: TRBV5-1
d_gene: NA
abundance: NA
j_gene: TRBJ2-6
len: 16
CDR3aa: CASSPLQGLGANVLTF
CDR3nt: TGCGCCAGCAGCCCCTTACAGGGTCTCGGGGCCAACGTCCTGACTTTC

v_gene: TRBV7-9
d_gene: NA
abundance: few
j_gene: TRBJ1-2
len: 15
CDR3aa: CASSLIPSRDYGYTF
CDR3nt: TGTGCCAGCAGCTTAATCCCCTCACGGGATTATGGCTACACCTTC

v_gene: TRBV20-1
d_gene: TRBD2
abundance: few
j_gene: TRBJ2-5
len: 17
CDR3aa: CSARDRSQRGFQETQYF
CDR3nt: TGCAGTGCTAGAGATCGGTCGCAGCGGGGGTTCCAAGAGACCCAGTACTTC

v_gene: TRBV3-1
d_gene: NA
abundance: many
j_gene: TRBJ2-2
len: 14
CDR3aa: CASSQAGDAGELFF
CDR3nt: TGTGCCAGCAGCCAAGCCGGAGACGCCGGGGAGCTGTTTTTT

v_gene: TRBV9
d_gene: TRBD2
abundance: NA
j_gene: TRBJ2-3
len: 17
CDR3aa: CASSVDGLAGGTDTQYF
CDR3nt: TGTGCCAGCAGCGTAGACGGACTAGCGGGAGGTACAGATACGCAGTATTTT

v_gene: TRBV20-1
d_gene: TRBD1
abundance: few
j_gene: TRBJ1-1
len: 17
CDR3aa: CSAKAEPGQSLSLEAFF
CDR3nt: TGCAGTGCTAAAGCAGAGCCGGGACAGTCCCTTTCTTTAGAAGCTTTCTTT

v_gene: TRBV3-1
d_gene: NA
abundance: few
j_gene: TRBJ2-6
len: 17
CDR3aa: CASTQAFSGAGANVLTF
CDR3nt: TGTGCCTCCACCCAAGCGTTCTCAGGGGCTGGGGCCAACGTCCTGACTTTC

v_gene: TRBV12-3/TRBV12-4
d_gene: TRBD1
abundance: many
j_gene: TRBJ1-1
len: 12
CDR3aa: CASSQTGAAAFF
CDR3nt: TGTGCCAGCAGCCAGACAGGGGCGGCGGCTTTCTTT

v_gene: TRBV7-9
d_gene: TRBD2
abundance: few
j_gene: TRBJ2-1
len: 15
CDR3aa: CASSWTSAHYNEQFF
CDR3nt: TGTGCCAGCAGCTGGACTAGCGCACACTACAATGAGCAGTTCTTC

v_gene: TRBV29-1
d_gene: NA
abundance: few
j_gene: TRBJ2-7
len: 14
CDR3aa: CSVEVENGGTEQYF
CDR3nt: TGCAGCGTTGAAGTAGAGAACGGTGGCACCGAGCAGTACTTC

v_gene: TRBV11-2
d_gene: TRBD1
abundance: few
j_gene: TRBJ2-7
len: 15
CDR3aa: CASSLVPLNRGEQYF
CDR3nt: TGTGCCAGCAGCTTAGTCCCCCTAAACAGGGGCGAGCAGTACTTC

v_gene: TRBV28
d_gene: TRBD1
abundance: NA
j_gene: TRBJ2-2
len: 17
CDR3aa: CASSFPTDRGVTGELFF
CDR3nt: TGTGCCAGCAGTTTCCCGACTGACAGGGGGGTCACCGGGGAGCTGTTTTTT

v_gene: TRBV20-1
d_gene: NA
abundance: many
j_gene: TRBJ2-7
len: 13
CDR3aa: CSASSPRTYEQYF
CDR3nt: TGCAGTGCTAGCTCGCCTAGGACCTACGAGCAGTACTTC

v_gene: TRBV28
d_gene: NA
abundance: few
j_gene: TRBJ2-3
len: 14
CDR3aa: CASSLGAYTDTQYF
CDR3nt: TGTGCCAGCAGTTTGGGTGCGTACACAGATACGCAGTATTTT

v_gene: TRBV5-6
d_gene: NA
abundance: many
j_gene: TRBJ2-1
len: 12
CDR3aa: CASSLGSNPQFF
CDR3nt: TGTGCCAGCAGCTTGGGGTCTAACCCCCAGTTCTTC

v_gene: TRBV5-1
d_gene: NA
abundance: many
j_gene: TRBJ2-1
len: 15
CDR3aa: CASRKGGSSYNEQFF
CDR3nt: TGCGCCAGCAGAAAGGGGGGGAGCTCCTACAATGAGCAGTTCTTC

v_gene: TRBV12-3/TRBV12-4
d_gene: TRBD2
abundance: many
j_gene: TRBJ2-7
len: 15
CDR3aa: CASSSVAGGSYEQYF
CDR3nt: TGTGCCAGCAGTTCTGTAGCGGGAGGGTCTTACGAGCAGTACTTC